This T cell receptor (beta chain) was captured by sequencing in a study of radiotherapy plus CTLA-4 blockade in lung cancer. On the study more broadly: Objective response was observed in roughly a sixth of patients, and disease control in roughly 31%.

Sequenced by immunoSEQ multiplex PCR; TCRdb stores in-frame clones only, minus some. Of tens of thousands of clones detected, approximately 91% appear once; the ten largest clones hold 7.8%. With respect to this clone: Its antigen is not identified.

Study outcomes and limitations: Reported findings show early blood T cell clone dynamics, with interferon-beta, best predicted response. In blood, after radiotherapy plus ipilimumab, tumor-derived TCR clones expanded.

Those patients who had chemo-refractory metastatic non-small-cell lung cancer were given focal radiation along with CTLA-4 blockade through ipilimumab. The V gene lost 6 bases and the J gene lost 8 bases, with 16 bases spanning the gap. CDR1 and CDR2 (germline): LNHDA, SQIVND (reference sequence). The CDR3 covers 13 residues. The chain is built from TRBV19 and TRBJ1-2; D may be TRBD1 (6 bases). This sequence was found in a human donor with non-small cell lung cancer whose response to radiotherapy plus ipilimumab could not be evaluated. The sequenced sample was peripheral blood, obtained from a patient treated with radiotherapy plus ipilimumab. CDR3 protein: CASSPGQGQGYTF. The DNA of the CDR3 is TGTGCCAGTAGCCCGGGGCAGGGGCAGGGCTACACCTTC.